A selection of T cell receptor beta chains follows, all from one sample in a study of blood T cell repertoires in COVID-19. Some clones are missing from TCRdb's copy, which holds only in-frame ones; the method was immunoSEQ multiplex PCR. In the table there are under 150,000 clones, around 83% of which are singletons. The source material was peripheral blood. All receptors derive from a man aged 35 to 55 with active or convalescent COVID-19. CDR3s include the opening cysteine and the closing phenylalanine or tryptophan. D genes are given only for firm matches. A clone size is listed for some rows: how often the clone was seen (once, few, many), or a class if it is expanded.

clone_size | d_call | j_call | v_call | cdr3_aa | cdr3_nt
. | TRBD1 | TRBJ1-4 | TRBV18 | CASRMRDRANEKLFF | TGTGCCAGCCGGATGAGGGACAGAGCTAATGAAAAACTGTTTTTT
. | . | TRBJ2-5 | TRBV2 | CASSEGGKTQYF | TGTGCCAGCAGTGAAGGCGGAAAGACCCAGTACTTC
few | . | TRBJ2-1 | TRBV6-6 | CASSYAELGNEQFF | TGTGCCAGCAGTTACGCGGAACTAGGGAATGAGCAGTTCTTC
. | TRBD1 | TRBJ1-1 | TRBV7-9 | CASSSPGKGTGVGTEAFF | TGTGCCAGCAGCTCACCAGGTAAGGGGACAGGGGTTGGGACTGAAGCTTTCTTT
. | . | TRBJ2-7 | TRBV2 | CASRGDASGEQYF | TGTGCCAGCAGGGGCGATGCGTCCGGCGAGCAGTACTTC
. | TRBD2 | TRBJ2-7 | TRBV11-2 | CASSLLAGGPYEQYF | TGTGCCAGCAGCTTACTAGCGGGGGGGCCCTACGAGCAGTACTTC
few | . | TRBJ1-1 | TRBV10-3 | CAISSERGTTEAFF | TGTGCCATCAGTTCTGAGCGGGGGACCACTGAAGCTTTCTTT
. | . | TRBJ1-5 | TRBV3-1/TRBV3-2 | CASSQDLNQPQHF | TGTGCCAGCAGCCAAGACCTGAATCAGCCCCAGCATTTT
. | . | TRBJ1-4 | TRBV9 | CASSVSVVNEKLFF | TGTGCCAGCAGCGTATCGGTGGTTAATGAAAAACTGTTTTTT
. | . | TRBJ1-2 | TRBV5-5 | CASSSSGTNYYGYTF | TGTGCCAGCAGTTCCTCCGGGACAAACTACTATGGCTACACCTTC
. | . | TRBJ2-5 | TRBV7-2 | CASSSSGPQETQYF | TGTGCCAGCAGCTCCTCTGGGCCCCAAGAGACCCAGTACTTC
. | . | TRBJ2-5 | TRBV3-1/TRBV3-2 | CASSRASRAETQYF | TGTGCCAGCTCGCGGGCCTCGAGGGCAGAGACCCAGTACTTC
. | . | TRBJ2-1 | TRBV3-1/TRBV3-2 | CASSQGQRGNEQFF | TGTGCCAGCAGCCAAGGACAAAGGGGCAATGAGCAGTTCTTC
. | . | TRBJ1-2 | TRBV12-5 | CASGLSSGAGYTF | TGTGCTAGTGGTTTGTCCTCAGGGGCTGGCTACACCTTC
. | TRBD1 | TRBJ2-5 | TRBV19 | CASSARTGKETQYF | TGTGCCAGTAGTGCAAGGACAGGGAAGGAGACCCAGTACTTC
. | . | TRBJ2-3 | TRBV4-1 | CASSLASVTSTDTQYF | TGCGCCAGCAGCCTGGCTAGCGTCACTAGCACAGATACGCAGTATTTT
. | . | TRBJ2-7 | TRBV27 | CASSFGGSYEQYF | TGTGCCAGCAGTTTTGGCGGATCCTACGAGCAGTACTTC
. | . | TRBJ2-2 | TRBV6-5 | CASRRDSGTGELFF | TGTGCCAGCAGAAGGGACAGCGGGACCGGGGAGCTGTTTTTT
. | . | TRBJ2-7 | TRBV21-1 | CASSKGSQGASLYEQYF | TGTGCCAGCAGCAAAGGATCCCAGGGGGCTTCTTTATACGAGCAGTACTTC
. | TRBD1 | TRBJ1-2 | TRBV12-3/TRBV12-4 | CASSTTGGDGYTF | TGTGCCAGCAGTACAACAGGGGGCGATGGCTACACCTTC
once | TRBD2 | TRBJ2-1 | TRBV7-2 | CASSFPGLATDEQFF | TGTGCCAGCAGCTTCCCGGGACTAGCAACTGATGAGCAGTTCTTC
. | TRBD2 | TRBJ2-1 | TRBV9 | CASSGLAGGSGEQFF | TGTGCCAGCAGCGGTTTAGCGGGGGGCTCAGGGGAGCAGTTCTTC
. | . | TRBJ2-3 | TRBV6-5 | CASSSLSDTQYF | TGTGCCAGCAGTTCCTTGTCAGATACGCAGTATTTT